This TCR beta chain emerged from a study of cytomegalovirus exposure and HLA in healthy donors. In the study overall: The roughly 120 million unique TCR beta sequences, from about 170 million T cells, were found by an earlier analysis.

This CDR3 comprises 13 residues. CDR1 SGHRS and CDR2 YFSETQ come from the germline V gene. J was trimmed by 6 bases and V by 0 bases; bases with no gene match: 2. It was with 60 Vbeta and 13 Jbeta primers that the PCR ran. Here immunoSEQ multiplex PCR was the method, and the copy in TCRdb shows in-frame clones only, minus some. The table shows approximately 70,000 clones, with more than 60% occurring only once. Broader study findings: Reports showed the classifier diagnosing cytomegalovirus status with high specificity and sensitivity. Later analysis suggested links between common viral pathogens and several top significant clusters.

Remarks on this clone: Its antigen is not known.

This sequence originates from a male donor in good health and CMV-seropositive. The sequencing input was PBMCs. The chain couples TRBV5-1 to TRBJ2-7, with 8 bases lining up with TRBD1. This CDR3 reads CASSLDGQGEQYF. In nucleotides, the CDR3 is TGCGCCAGCAGCTTGGACGGACAGGGCGAGCAGTACTTC.